This T cell receptor (beta chain) came from a study of T cell repertoires in cytomegalovirus infection. About the study: CMV epitopes, recently identified HLA-C-restricted and well-studied HLA-B-restricted, were used. From public TCR beta signatures came an indication of both CMV infection and matching HLA type. Study-wide findings and caveats: There were carriers of CMV plus the relevant HLA, and cumulative public TCR beta family frequency identified them. It was HLA-C-restricted CMV-specific TCR beta clonotypes that dominated the response ex vivo.

A single record per CDR3 protein comes from TCRdb applying MiXCR to the reads. Here the sample spans approximately 770,000 distinct CDR3 sequences, roughly 29% being singletons. Per germline, CDR1 MNHEY and CDR2 SVGEGT. V was pared by 5 bases and J by 3 bases, with 8 bases of the junction left unmatched. The CDR3 is 15 amino acids. To note about this clonotype: The antigen is not known.

Sequenced material: cultured CD8+ T cells from PBMCs, taken from culture after CMV antigen stimulation. This chain joins TRBV6-2 or TRBV6-3 and TRBJ2-3; TRBD2 aligns across 7 bases. The receptor was derived from a human donor in good health (CMV status not recorded). Some clones in this sample may be carry-over from other donors' samples. The CDR3 here is CASSAPYSGTDTQYF. CDR3 bases: TGTGCCAGCAGTGCCCCTTATAGCGGGACAGATACGCAGTATTTT.